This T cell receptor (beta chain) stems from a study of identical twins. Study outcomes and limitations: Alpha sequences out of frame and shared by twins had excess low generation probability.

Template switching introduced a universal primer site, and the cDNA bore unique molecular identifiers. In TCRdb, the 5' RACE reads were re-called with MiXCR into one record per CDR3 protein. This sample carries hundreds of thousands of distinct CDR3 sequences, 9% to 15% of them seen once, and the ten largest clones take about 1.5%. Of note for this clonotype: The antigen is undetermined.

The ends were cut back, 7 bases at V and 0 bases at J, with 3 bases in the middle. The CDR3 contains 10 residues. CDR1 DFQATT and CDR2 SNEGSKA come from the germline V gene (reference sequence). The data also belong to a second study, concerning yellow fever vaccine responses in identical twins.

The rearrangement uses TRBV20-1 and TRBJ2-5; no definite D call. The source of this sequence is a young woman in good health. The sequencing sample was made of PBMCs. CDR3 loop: CSGYQETQYF. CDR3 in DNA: TGCAGTGGGTACCAAGAGACCCAGTACTTC.